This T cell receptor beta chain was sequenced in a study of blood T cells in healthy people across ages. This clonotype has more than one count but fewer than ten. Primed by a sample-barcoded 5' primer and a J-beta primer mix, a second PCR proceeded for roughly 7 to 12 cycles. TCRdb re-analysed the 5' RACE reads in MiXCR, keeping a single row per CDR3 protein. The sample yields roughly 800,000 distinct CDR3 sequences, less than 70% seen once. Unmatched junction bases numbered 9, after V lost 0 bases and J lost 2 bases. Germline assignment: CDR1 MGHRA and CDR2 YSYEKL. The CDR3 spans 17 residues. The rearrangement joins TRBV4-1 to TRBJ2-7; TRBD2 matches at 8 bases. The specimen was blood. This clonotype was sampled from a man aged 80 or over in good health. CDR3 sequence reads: CASSQDRGGTEPYEQYF. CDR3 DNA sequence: TGCGCCAGCAGCCAAGACCGCGGGGGGACGGAACCCTACGAGCAGTACTTC.